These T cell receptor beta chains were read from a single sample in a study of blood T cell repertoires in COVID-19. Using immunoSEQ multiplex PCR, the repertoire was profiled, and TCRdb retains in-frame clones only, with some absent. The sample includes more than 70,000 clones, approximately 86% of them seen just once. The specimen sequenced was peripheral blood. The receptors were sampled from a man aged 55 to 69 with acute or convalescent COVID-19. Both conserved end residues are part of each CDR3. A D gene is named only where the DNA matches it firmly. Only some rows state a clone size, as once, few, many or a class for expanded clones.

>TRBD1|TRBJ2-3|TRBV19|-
TGTGCCAGTAGTCCCCGGGACAGAGGCACAGATACGCAGTATTTT
CASSPRDRGTDTQYF
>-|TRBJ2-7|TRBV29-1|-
TGCAGCGTGACTGCGGGACAGAGCTCCTACGAGCAGTACTTC
CSVTAGQSSYEQYF
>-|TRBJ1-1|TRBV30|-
TGTGCCTGGATTTGGGCCGCTGAAGCTTTCTTT
CAWIWAAEAFF
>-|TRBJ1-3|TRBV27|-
TGTGCCAGCAGTGAAAGGGGTTCTGGAAACACCATATATTTT
CASSERGSGNTIYF
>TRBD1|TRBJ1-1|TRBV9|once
TGTGCCAGCAGCGTAGGTATTGGACAGGATCGTCGCACTGAAGCTTTCTTT
CASSVGIGQDRRTEAFF
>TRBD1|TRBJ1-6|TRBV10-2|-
TGCGCCAGCAGTGGGACAGGGGATAATTCACCCCTCCACTTT
CASSGTGDNSPLHF
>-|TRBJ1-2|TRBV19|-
TGTGCCAGTAGTGGATTAGAGGCGCGGAGCTATGGCTACACCTTC
CASSGLEARSYGYTF
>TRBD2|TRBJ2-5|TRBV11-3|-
TGTGCCAGCAGCTTCGGGGGGGCTTGGGGAGAGACCCAGTACTTC
CASSFGGAWGETQYF
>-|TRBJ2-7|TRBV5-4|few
TGTGCCAGCAGCTTGGACAGACTATCCTACGAGCAGTACTTC
CASSLDRLSYEQYF
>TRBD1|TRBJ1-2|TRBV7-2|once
TGTGCCAGCAGCCCGGGGACAGGGGGGTTCGGCTATGGCTACACCTTC
CASSPGTGGFGYGYTF
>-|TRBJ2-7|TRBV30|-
TGTGCCTGGAGTGTGAGCTTCTACGAGCAGTACTTC
CAWSVSFYEQYF
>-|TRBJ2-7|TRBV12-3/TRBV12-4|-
TGTGCCAGCAGTCCGATCGCCTATGAGCAGTACTTC
CASSPIAYEQYF
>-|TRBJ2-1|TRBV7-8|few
TGTGCCAGCAGCCTCAGCTGGCGGGCCTACAATGAGCAGTTCTTC
CASSLSWRAYNEQFF
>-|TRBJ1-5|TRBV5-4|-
TGTGCCAGCAGCTTGGGGGGGGTAGGGCAGCCCCAGCATTTT
CASSLGGVGQPQHF
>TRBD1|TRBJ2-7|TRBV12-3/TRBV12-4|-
TGTGCCAGCAGAACCGGGACAGGTTACGAGCAGTACTTC
CASRTGTGYEQYF
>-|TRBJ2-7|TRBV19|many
TGTGCCAGTAGTATACGTCCAGGGCCCTACGAGCAGTACTTC
CASSIRPGPYEQYF
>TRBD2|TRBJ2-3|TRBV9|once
TGTGCCAGCAGCGTAGTCCCGACTAGCGGGGGGGCGACAGATACGCAGTATTTT
CASSVVPTSGGATDTQYF
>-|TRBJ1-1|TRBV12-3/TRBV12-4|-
TGTGCCAGCAGTTTGGGCATGAACACTGAAGCTTTCTTT
CASSLGMNTEAFF
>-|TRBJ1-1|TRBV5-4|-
TGTGCCAGCAGCGTGTCCGCAGGGGCAGCGAACACTGAAGCTTTCTTT
CASSVSAGAANTEAFF
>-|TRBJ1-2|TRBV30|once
TGTGCCTGGAGTGTAGGAGGGGACTACACCTTC
CAWSVGGDYTF
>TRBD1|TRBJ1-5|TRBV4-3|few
TGCGCCAGCAGCCCAGGGACAGAAAAGAGTCAGCCCCAGCATTTT
CASSPGTEKSQPQHF
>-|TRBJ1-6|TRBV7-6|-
TGTGCCAGCAGCCCCCCGGGATATAATTCACCCCTCCACTTT
CASSPPGYNSPLHF
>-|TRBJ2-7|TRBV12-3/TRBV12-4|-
TGTGCCAGCAGTTTAGAGAGATACGAGCAGTACTTC
CASSLERYEQYF
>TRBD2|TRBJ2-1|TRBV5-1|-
TGCGCCAGCAGACCGACTAGCGGGGGGGTCTACAATGAGCAGTTCTTC
CASRPTSGGVYNEQFF
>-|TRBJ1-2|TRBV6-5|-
TGTGCCAGCAGTTACACTACGGGGGGCGCGGGCTACACCTTC
CASSYTTGGAGYTF
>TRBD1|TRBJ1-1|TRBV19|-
TGTGCCAGTAACACACTACCGGGACAGCCGGTTGCTTTCTTT
CASNTLPGQPVAFF
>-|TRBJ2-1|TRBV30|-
TGTGCCTGGAGTTTCCGGCCGTCGGGTGAGCAGTTCTTC
CAWSFRPSGEQFF
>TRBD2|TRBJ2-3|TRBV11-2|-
TGTGCCAGCAGCTTACGGAGCACTAGCGGGAGTTCGCAGTATTTT
CASSLRSTSGSSQYF
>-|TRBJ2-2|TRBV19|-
TGTGCCAGTAGTATCGAGACTAACGCCGGGGAGCTGTTTTTT
CASSIETNAGELFF
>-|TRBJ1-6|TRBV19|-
TGTGCCAGTAGTGGGACACAGAATTCACCCCTCCACTTT
CASSGTQNSPLHF
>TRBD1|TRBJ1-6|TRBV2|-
TGTGCCAGCAGCCGAGGGGGACAGGGAAATTCACCCCTCCACTTT
CASSRGGQGNSPLHF
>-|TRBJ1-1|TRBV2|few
TGTGCCAGCTTACGAGCCCTAAGGGAGATGAACACTGAAGCTTTCTTT
CASLRALREMNTEAFF
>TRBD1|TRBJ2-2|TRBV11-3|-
TGTGCCAGCAGCGCGACAGGGCCGAACACCGGGGAGCTGTTTTTT
CASSATGPNTGELFF
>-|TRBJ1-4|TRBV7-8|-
TGTGCCAGCAGTCACCGGTCGACTAATGAAAAACTGTTTTTT
CASSHRSTNEKLFF
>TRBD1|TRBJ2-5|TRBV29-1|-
TGCAGCGTCCGACCCAGGACAGGCCAAGAGACCCAGTACTTC
CSVRPRTGQETQYF
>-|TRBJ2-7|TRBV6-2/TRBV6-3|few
TGTGCCAGCAGTTACTCGAGCAGGAACTCCTACGAGCAGTACTTC
CASSYSSRNSYEQYF
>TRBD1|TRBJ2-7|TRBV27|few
TGTGCCAGCAGTGCACCGGGACAGGGACTCGACGAGCAGTACTTC
CASSAPGQGLDEQYF
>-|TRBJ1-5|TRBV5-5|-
TGTGCCAGCAGTTTGACCACAGGCCCTATTCAGCCCCAGCATTTT
CASSLTTGPIQPQHF
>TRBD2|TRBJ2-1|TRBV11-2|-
TGTGCCAGCAGCGAGGGGGGGAGGTTTAGCGGGAGGGCCAATGAGCAGTTCTTC
CASSEGGRFSGRANEQFF
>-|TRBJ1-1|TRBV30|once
TGTGCCTCTGGACAGATGAACACTGAAGCTTTCTTT
CASGQMNTEAFF
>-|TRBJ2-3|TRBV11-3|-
TGTGCCAGCAGCTTACAGGGGTCCTACACAGATACGCAGTATTTT
CASSLQGSYTDTQYF
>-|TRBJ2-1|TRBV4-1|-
TGCGCCAGCAGCCAAGGTGCGGAGGGCCGGTACAATGAGCAGTTCTTC
CASSQGAEGRYNEQFF
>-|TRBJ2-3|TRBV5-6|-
TGTGCCAGCAGCCCTAGCGTGGGACGCACAGATACGCAGTATTTT
CASSPSVGRTDTQYF
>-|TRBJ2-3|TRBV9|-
TGTGCCAGCAGCTTCCTGGACCTGGGGCCAGATACGCAGTATTTT
CASSFLDLGPDTQYF
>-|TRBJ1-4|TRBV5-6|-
TGTGCCAGCAGCAATGGACTTAATGAAAAACTGTTTTTT
CASSNGLNEKLFF
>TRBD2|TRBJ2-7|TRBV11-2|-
TGTGCCAGCAGCTTAGGACTAGCGGGAGACCCGACTTACGAGCAGTACTTC
CASSLGLAGDPTYEQYF
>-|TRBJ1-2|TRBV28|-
TGTGCCAGCAGTTCATTAACAGGGTTTGGTTATGGCTACACCTTC
CASSSLTGFGYGYTF
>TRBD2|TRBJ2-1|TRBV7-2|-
TGTGCCAGCAGCCCATTGGGTAGCGGGGGTTCGGAGGAGCAGTTCTTC
CASSPLGSGGSEEQFF
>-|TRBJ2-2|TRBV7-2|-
TGTGCCAGCAGCTCCCCCCCAATCACCGGGGAGCTGTTTTTT
CASSSPPITGELFF
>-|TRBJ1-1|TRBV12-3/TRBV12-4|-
TGTGCCAGCAGTTTGGGGGGGTTCACTGAAGCTTTCTTT
CASSLGGFTEAFF
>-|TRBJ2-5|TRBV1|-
TGCACCAGCAGCCAAGAACTGTCCAGGGTGGTGCAAGAGACCCAGTACTTC
CTSSQELSRVVQETQYF
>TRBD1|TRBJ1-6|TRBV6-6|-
TGTGCCAGCAGCAGGGACAGTTATTCACCCCTCCACTTT
CASSRDSYSPLHF
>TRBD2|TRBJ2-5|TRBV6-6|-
TGTGCCAGCAGTTTTGGGGGGGGACAAGAGACCCAGTACTTC
CASSFGGGQETQYF
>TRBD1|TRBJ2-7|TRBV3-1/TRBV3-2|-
TGTGCCAGCAGCCAAGATACGACAGGGTGGGACGAGCAGTACTTC
CASSQDTTGWDEQYF
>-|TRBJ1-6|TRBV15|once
TGTGCCACCAGCAACCTTCGGGGGGGGATTTCACCCCTCCACTTT
CATSNLRGGISPLHF